The 8 T cell receptor beta chains reported below all come from one sample, sequenced in a study of blood T cells in healthy people across ages. Using a J-beta primer mix together with a sample-barcoded 5' primer, a second PCR was run for roughly 7 to 12 cycles. Each CDR3 protein is one row after TCRdb ran MiXCR on the 5' RACE reads. The sample lists roughly 900,000 distinct CDR3 sequences; around 48% were seen once. Material for sequencing was blood. The receptors were gathered from a man under 40 in good health.

This chain connects TRBV5-1 to TRBJ1-2; 9 bases align to TRBD1. The CDR3 totals 14 residues. With V trimmed by 4 bases and J by 8 bases, 9 bases remained unmatched. CDR1 is SGHRS and CDR2 is YFSETQ in the germline V gene. In nucleotides, the CDR3 is TGCGCCAGCAGCCGGGGGACAGGGACCGGCGGCTACACCTTC. Protein: CASSRGTGTGGYTF.

V usage is TRBV12-3 or TRBV12-4 and J usage is TRBJ1-2, with 9 bases fitting TRBD1. The CDR3 is 14 amino acids. J lost 7 bases, V lost 6 bases, and 9 bases had no gene match. CDR3 in amino acids: CASSQTGGEGGYTF. CDR3 nucleotide sequence: TGTGCCAGCAGCCAAACAGGGGGCGAAGGTGGCTACACCTTC.

The chain joins TRBV6-6 to TRBJ1-2; TRBD1 is a possible D gene (6 bases). The CDR3 extends over 14 amino acids. The V and J ends lost 3 bases and 4 bases respectively, with 12 bases between them. Looked up from germline, CDR1 is MNHNY and CDR2 is SVGAGI (reference sequence). CDR3 residues: CASSYGGSGYGYTF. The CDR3 nucleotides read TGTGCCAGCAGTTATGGGGGCTCAGGCTATGGCTACACCTTC.

This clonotype appeared a single time. At one end, the junction sequence differs from germline, possibly due to a read error. J is TRBJ2-7 and V is TRBV11-2, with D perhaps assigned TRBD1 or TRBD2 (5 bases each). CDR1 is SGHAT and CDR2 is FQNNGV in the germline V gene. This CDR3 contains 14 residues. CDR3 sequence reads: CASNLVDRMGPQYF. DNA of the CDR3: TGTGCCAGCAACTTAGTGGACCGCATGGGACCCCAGTACTTC.

This chain links TRBV7-2 with TRBJ2-7, with TRBD1 as a possible D gene (6 bases). This CDR3 region has 14 residues. CDR1 and CDR2 from the germline V gene are SGHTA and FQGNSA. Trimming shortened V by 5 bases and J by 2 bases, and 13 bases separated the two germline ends. The CDR3 protein is CASSRRGTTYEQYF. The CDR3 DNA reads as TGTGCCAGCAGCCGCAGGGGAACGACCTACGAGCAGTACTTC.

The table lists this clonotype with many counts. A clone one base away is much larger, so this may be a read error. This chain uses TRBV28 with TRBJ2-1; D is undetermined. The V gene's germline CDR1 is MDHEN and CDR2 SYDVKM. Deletions cut 6 bases from V and 4 bases from J, with 7 bases between. The CDR3 contains 12 residues. The chain's CDR3 is CASRLSYNEQFF. For the CDR3, the DNA is TGTGCCAGCAGGTTGAGTTACAATGAGCAGTTCTTC.

The chain recombines TRBV27 with TRBJ2-3, with 8 bases identical to TRBD2. The CDR3 has 14 residues. From germline, CDR1 is MNHEY and CDR2 SMNVEV (reference sequence). Germline trimming cut 5 bases from V and 6 bases from J; bases unmatched to any gene: 7. DNA of the CDR3: TGTGCCAGCAGTGACTATAGCGGGGTGGATACGCAGTATTTT. It codes for CASSDYSGVDTQYF.

This clonotype was picked up one time. The rearrangement links TRBV18 to TRBJ2-4; 8 bases map to TRBD1. The J call may not be correct, given that the DNA end is closer to TRBJ2-7. The germline gives CDR1 KGHSH, CDR2 LQKENI. This CDR3 spans 15 amino acids. The CDR3 here is CASSPQQGVYDEQYF. CDR3 DNA: TGTGCCAGCTCTCCCCAACAGGGGGTATACGACGAGCAGTACTTC.